These T cell receptor beta chains were read from a single sample in a study of T cells in Graves' hyperthyroidism and ophthalmopathy. In TCRdb, the multiplex PCR reads were re-called with MiXCR into one record per CDR3 protein. The sample carries 300,000 to 400,000 distinct CDR3 sequences, 18% recorded once. The sample comprised blood. The receptors stem from a woman in her forties or fifties with Graves' hyperthyroidism. CDR3s include the opening cysteine and the closing phenylalanine or tryptophan. The D gene is left open where the match is weak. Size tells how often a clone was seen (once, few, many) or the class of an expanded clone, and some rows leave it out.

D gene: TRBD1; J gene: TRBJ1-3; V gene: TRBV6-1; clone size: -; CDR3 DNA: TGTGCCAGCAGTCGACAGGGGAACACCATATATTTT; CDR3 protein: CASSRQGNTIYF
D gene: -; J gene: TRBJ2-7; V gene: TRBV5-1; clone size: many; CDR3 DNA: TGCGCCAGCAGCTTGACACCTGGGAACTACGAGCAGTACTTC; CDR3 protein: CASSLTPGNYEQYF
D gene: -; J gene: TRBJ2-1; V gene: TRBV12-3/TRBV12-4; clone size: -; CDR3 DNA: TGTGCCAGCAGTTTTCTTCCTACCAGGGATGAGCAGTTCTTC; CDR3 protein: CASSFLPTRDEQFF
D gene: -; J gene: TRBJ2-5; V gene: TRBV3-1; clone size: many; CDR3 DNA: TGTGCCAGCAGCCAAGATCATGAGGCAGGACGGACCCAGTACTTC; CDR3 protein: CASSQDHEAGRTQYF
D gene: TRBD2; J gene: TRBJ2-7; V gene: TRBV6-1; clone size: many; CDR3 DNA: TGTGCCAGCATCCGGGGGGACGAGCAGTACTTC; CDR3 protein: CASIRGDEQYF
D gene: TRBD2; J gene: TRBJ2-1; V gene: TRBV30; clone size: many; CDR3 DNA: TGTGCCTGGAGTCCCCGCGGGGGGGCGAATGAGCAGTTCTTC; CDR3 protein: CAWSPRGGANEQFF
D gene: -; J gene: TRBJ1-1; V gene: TRBV19; clone size: few; CDR3 DNA: TGTGCCAGTAAAGGGACCCTAGAAGCTTTCTTT; CDR3 protein: CASKGTLEAFF
D gene: TRBD2; J gene: TRBJ2-1; V gene: TRBV5-1; clone size: -; CDR3 DNA: TGCGCCAGCAGCTATGGACTAGCGAATAATGAGCAGTTCTTC; CDR3 protein: CASSYGLANNEQFF
D gene: -; J gene: TRBJ2-2; V gene: TRBV24-1; clone size: once; CDR3 DNA: TGTGCCACCAGTGATCAACGCACTGAGAACACCGGGGAGCTGTTTTTT; CDR3 protein: CATSDQRTENTGELFF
D gene: -; J gene: TRBJ2-1; V gene: TRBV6-2/TRBV6-3; clone size: few; CDR3 DNA: TGTGCCAGCAGAGATACAGGGTACGTTTACAATGAGCAGTTCTTC; CDR3 protein: CASRDTGYVYNEQFF
D gene: TRBD1; J gene: TRBJ1-6; V gene: TRBV15; clone size: -; CDR3 DNA: TGTGCCACCAGTAGACAGGGGGCTAATTCACCCCTCCACTTT; CDR3 protein: CATSRQGANSPLHF
D gene: TRBD1; J gene: TRBJ2-1; V gene: TRBV5-6; clone size: few; CDR3 DNA: TGTGCCAGCGGTTATGGACAGGGGGCTGGGGAGCAGTTCTTC; CDR3 protein: CASGYGQGAGEQFF
D gene: TRBD1; J gene: TRBJ1-4; V gene: TRBV12-3/TRBV12-4; clone size: many; CDR3 DNA: TGTGCCAGCACAAACAGGGGAACTAATGAAAAACTGTTTTTT; CDR3 protein: CASTNRGTNEKLFF
D gene: TRBD1; J gene: TRBJ1-2; V gene: TRBV6-1; clone size: -; CDR3 DNA: TGTGCCAGCATCTACTCAGGGGGGGCCAGGGGCTACACCTTC; CDR3 protein: CASIYSGGARGYTF
D gene: TRBD2; J gene: TRBJ2-3; V gene: TRBV7-9; clone size: -; CDR3 DNA: TGTGCCAGCAGACCCGTAGCGGGAGAAACAGATACGCAGTATTTT; CDR3 protein: CASRPVAGETDTQYF
D gene: TRBD2; J gene: TRBJ2-1; V gene: TRBV6-2/TRBV6-3; clone size: -; CDR3 DNA: TGTGCCAGCAGTACTACTAGCGGGAGTGAGCAGTTCTTC; CDR3 protein: CASSTTSGSEQFF
D gene: -; J gene: TRBJ1-4; V gene: TRBV28; clone size: few; CDR3 DNA: TGTGCCAGCAGGTGGACAGCCGACTCTGCAACTAATGAAAAACTGTTTTTT; CDR3 protein: CASRWTADSATNEKLFF
D gene: -; J gene: TRBJ2-4; V gene: TRBV29-1; clone size: -; CDR3 DNA: TGCAGCGTTGAAGATTCCGTCGCCGCCAAAAACATTCAGTACTTC; CDR3 protein: CSVEDSVAAKNIQYF
D gene: TRBD2; J gene: TRBJ2-1; V gene: TRBV20-1; clone size: many; CDR3 DNA: TGCAGTGCGGCTAGCGGGGGGGGCTATGAGCAGTTCTTC; CDR3 protein: CSAASGGGYEQFF
D gene: -; J gene: TRBJ1-2; V gene: TRBV20-1; clone size: few; CDR3 DNA: TGCAGTGCTAGCGGTATAGGGATGGGGCCAGGCTACACCTTC; CDR3 protein: CSASGIGMGPGYTF
D gene: -; J gene: TRBJ2-7; V gene: TRBV9; clone size: many; CDR3 DNA: TGTGCCAGCAGCGTAGGGTCTAGCTCCTACGAGCAGTACTTC; CDR3 protein: CASSVGSSSYEQYF
D gene: -; J gene: TRBJ2-2; V gene: TRBV7-3; clone size: few; CDR3 DNA: TGTGCCAGCAGCCCGACGTCTGTGGGGGAGCTGTTTTTT; CDR3 protein: CASSPTSVGELFF
D gene: TRBD2; J gene: TRBJ2-1; V gene: TRBV24-1; clone size: few; CDR3 DNA: TGTGCCACCAGGGGGGGAGGGAACTACAATGAGCAGTTCTTC; CDR3 protein: CATRGGGNYNEQFF
D gene: TRBD1; J gene: TRBJ1-2; V gene: TRBV5-6; clone size: few; CDR3 DNA: TGTGCCAGCAGCTCACGCCGACAGGGCGTTGGGTATGGCTACACCTTC; CDR3 protein: CASSSRRQGVGYGYTF
D gene: -; J gene: TRBJ1-2; V gene: TRBV10-3; clone size: few; CDR3 DNA: TGTGCCATCAGTCCGGGACTGGGGGATGGCTACACCTTC; CDR3 protein: CAISPGLGDGYTF
D gene: TRBD1; J gene: TRBJ1-1; V gene: TRBV13; clone size: few; CDR3 DNA: TGTGCCAGCAGCTTTAGACAGGGACGGAACACTGAAGCTTTCTTT; CDR3 protein: CASSFRQGRNTEAFF
D gene: TRBD1; J gene: TRBJ2-1; V gene: TRBV29-1; clone size: many; CDR3 DNA: TGCAGCGTTCCCGGGACAGGGGGCGGGTACAATGAGCAGTTCTTC; CDR3 protein: CSVPGTGGGYNEQFF
D gene: -; J gene: TRBJ1-6; V gene: TRBV7-2; clone size: few; CDR3 DNA: TGTGCCAGCAGCCGACCCAAGGACGGAAGCTCCTATAATTCACCCCTCCACTTT; CDR3 protein: CASSRPKDGSSYNSPLHF
D gene: -; J gene: TRBJ1-1; V gene: TRBV3-1; clone size: many; CDR3 DNA: TGTGCCAGCAGCCAAGACGCGCCGGTCAGACACACTGAAGCTTTCTTT; CDR3 protein: CASSQDAPVRHTEAFF
D gene: -; J gene: TRBJ1-1; V gene: TRBV14; clone size: -; CDR3 DNA: TGTGCCAGCAGCCCGGCCTCTAGACAGGCGCTTAACACTGAAGCTTTCTTT; CDR3 protein: CASSPASRQALNTEAFF
D gene: -; J gene: TRBJ2-1; V gene: TRBV12-3/TRBV12-4; clone size: -; CDR3 DNA: TGTGCCAGCAGTTTAGCGGGGCAGGCCAATGAGCAGTTCTTC; CDR3 protein: CASSLAGQANEQFF
D gene: -; J gene: TRBJ1-3; V gene: TRBV5-1; clone size: -; CDR3 DNA: TGCGCCAGCAGCTTGGCCGGGACGGGCCTCTCTGGAAACACCATATATTTT; CDR3 protein: CASSLAGTGLSGNTIYF
D gene: TRBD2; J gene: TRBJ2-1; V gene: TRBV20-1; clone size: -; CDR3 DNA: TGCAGTGCGGTAGCGGGGGGGCCCAATGAGCAGTTCTTC; CDR3 protein: CSAVAGGPNEQFF
D gene: TRBD2; J gene: TRBJ2-1; V gene: TRBV30; clone size: many; CDR3 DNA: TGTGCCTGGAGTGGACTAGCGTTGTTCAATGAGCAGTTCTTC; CDR3 protein: CAWSGLALFNEQFF
D gene: -; J gene: TRBJ2-3; V gene: TRBV7-3; clone size: few; CDR3 DNA: TGTGCCAGCAGCTCGCTAGGGGCGGCAGATACGCAGTATTTT; CDR3 protein: CASSSLGAADTQYF
D gene: TRBD2; J gene: TRBJ2-3; V gene: TRBV12-3/TRBV12-4; clone size: many; CDR3 DNA: TGTGCCAGCATCCCGCGGGGGGGCGCCGGCACGCAGTATTTT; CDR3 protein: CASIPRGGAGTQYF
D gene: TRBD1; J gene: TRBJ1-2; V gene: TRBV27; clone size: few; CDR3 DNA: TGTGCCAGCACCAGGGGGGGGGTCGGTAACTATGGCTACACCTTC; CDR3 protein: CASTRGGVGNYGYTF
D gene: -; J gene: TRBJ1-5; V gene: TRBV4-1; clone size: -; CDR3 DNA: TGCGCCAGCAGCCAAGGGGCACCCAATCAGCCCCAGCATTTT; CDR3 protein: CASSQGAPNQPQHF
D gene: -; J gene: TRBJ1-4; V gene: TRBV9; clone size: few; CDR3 DNA: TGTGCCAGCAGCGTAACCGGACAGCTAAATGAAAAACTGTTTTTT; CDR3 protein: CASSVTGQLNEKLFF
D gene: TRBD1; J gene: TRBJ2-1; V gene: TRBV7-3; clone size: -; CDR3 DNA: TGTGCCAGCAGCAGGGGACAGGGGACATTAGAGCAGTTCTTC; CDR3 protein: CASSRGQGTLEQFF
D gene: TRBD2; J gene: TRBJ2-3; V gene: TRBV3-1; clone size: many; CDR3 DNA: TGTGCCAGCAGCCTTGGACTAGCGGGGGGAGCAACAGATACGCAGTATTTT; CDR3 protein: CASSLGLAGGATDTQYF
D gene: -; J gene: TRBJ2-2; V gene: TRBV20-1; clone size: -; CDR3 DNA: TGCAGTGCTAGAGAAGGTGCAGGTTTTTCGGGGGAGCTGTTTTTT; CDR3 protein: CSAREGAGFSGELFF
D gene: -; J gene: TRBJ2-6; V gene: TRBV6-1; clone size: -; CDR3 DNA: TGTGCCAGCAGTGAATTCCTCTCTGGGGCCAACGTCCTGACTTTC; CDR3 protein: CASSEFLSGANVLTF
D gene: TRBD2; J gene: TRBJ2-3; V gene: TRBV5-6; clone size: -; CDR3 DNA: TGTGCCAGCAGCGGGAGCGAGCGGGAGGGCCCGATAGATACGCAGTATTTT; CDR3 protein: CASSGSEREGPIDTQYF
D gene: TRBD1; J gene: TRBJ1-5; V gene: TRBV3-1; clone size: many; CDR3 DNA: TGTGCCAGCAGCCAAGGACAGGGGCGAAATCAGCCCCAGCATTTT; CDR3 protein: CASSQGQGRNQPQHF
D gene: -; J gene: TRBJ1-5; V gene: TRBV20-1; clone size: -; CDR3 DNA: TGCAGTGCTAGCCCCTCGGGGGGGTCGGGGCAGCCCCAGCATTTT; CDR3 protein: CSASPSGGSGQPQHF
D gene: -; J gene: TRBJ1-4; V gene: TRBV6-1; clone size: -; CDR3 DNA: TGTGCCAGTACGGATGGACACCTAAATGAAAAACTGTTTTTT; CDR3 protein: CASTDGHLNEKLFF
D gene: TRBD1; J gene: TRBJ1-1; V gene: TRBV12-3/TRBV12-4; clone size: many; CDR3 DNA: TGTGCCAGCAGTCTTGGACAGGGCGGTGGAGCTTTCTTT; CDR3 protein: CASSLGQGGGAFF
D gene: TRBD2; J gene: TRBJ2-7; V gene: TRBV19; clone size: few; CDR3 DNA: TGTGCCAGTAGTATAAACGGACTAGCGGGAGGGCTGTCCTACGAGCAGTACTTC; CDR3 protein: CASSINGLAGGLSYEQYF
D gene: TRBD2; J gene: TRBJ2-1; V gene: TRBV10-3; clone size: -; CDR3 DNA: TGTGCCATCAGTACTAGCGGAGGAAGCGATGAGCAGTTCTTC; CDR3 protein: CAISTSGGSDEQFF
D gene: -; J gene: TRBJ2-5; V gene: TRBV10-2; clone size: few; CDR3 DNA: TGCGCCAGCAGTGCAGGGAGCCAAGAGACCCAGTACTTC; CDR3 protein: CASSAGSQETQYF
D gene: TRBD1; J gene: TRBJ1-1; V gene: TRBV12-3/TRBV12-4; clone size: many; CDR3 DNA: TGTGCCAGCAGTTCACCGGACAGGGCCCACACTGAAGCTTTCTTT; CDR3 protein: CASSSPDRAHTEAFF
D gene: TRBD1; J gene: TRBJ2-7; V gene: TRBV10-3; clone size: many; CDR3 DNA: TGTGCCATTTCCCCAGGCCCGCGACAGGGTAGGCTAGTTATTTACGAGCAGTACTTC; CDR3 protein: CAISPGPRQGRLVIYEQYF
D gene: TRBD2; J gene: TRBJ2-7; V gene: TRBV2; clone size: many; CDR3 DNA: TGTGCCAGCAGAGCCGGACTAGCGGGCGGCTACGAGCAGTACTTC; CDR3 protein: CASRAGLAGGYEQYF
D gene: TRBD1; J gene: TRBJ2-3; V gene: TRBV7-9; clone size: many; CDR3 DNA: TGTGCCAGCAGCCAGGGACAGGTCGTCTACTTCACTCCAGATACGCAGTATTTT; CDR3 protein: CASSQGQVVYFTPDTQYF
D gene: -; J gene: TRBJ1-5; V gene: TRBV6-1; clone size: many; CDR3 DNA: TGTGCCAGCTGGGGGGCACCTTATAGCAATCAGCCCCAGCATTTT; CDR3 protein: CASWGAPYSNQPQHF